The 20 T cell receptor beta chains listed next were all sequenced from one sample in a study of control samples from healthy donors and cancer patients. This table comes from immunoSEQ multiplex PCR, and its TCRdb copy is limited to in-frame clones, with some not included. The data contain roughly 120,000 clones, about nine tenths of them singletons. The material sequenced was blood. These receptors came from a human donor in good health. The donor label of this sample is uncertain.

This clone was found a few times. The chain has TRBV7-9 and TRBJ2-3, with a possible D match to TRBD2 (6 bases). Germline V gives CDR1 SEHNR, CDR2 FQNEAQ (reference sequence). The CDR3 extends over 14 amino acids. V dropped 2 bases and J dropped 1 base, with 7 bases sitting between them. CDR3 nucleotide sequence: TGTGCCAGCAGCTTACGCGGGGGCACAGATACGCAGTATTTT. This encodes CASSLRGGTDTQYF.

This sequence joins TRBV10-3 and TRBJ1-5; 8 bases line up with TRBD1. The germline CDR1 and CDR2 sequences are ENHRY and SYGVKD. The CDR3 runs 17 residues. V shed 0 bases and J 9 bases; nucleotides not matched to a gene: 13. Here the CDR3 DNA reads TGTGCCATCAGTGAGTCGAAGGGGACAGGACGGTCGGGGCCCCAGCATTTT. This translates into CAISESKGTGRSGPQHF.

The chain employs TRBV3-1 (or the pseudogene TRBV3-2) and TRBJ1-1; D might be TRBD1 (5 bases). This CDR3 comprises 14 residues. V lost 2 bases to trimming and J lost 5 bases, with 12 bases between them. CDR1 and CDR2 from the germline V gene are LGHDT and YNNKEL (reference sequence). The CDR3 loop reads CASSQREGRTEAFF. CDR3 DNA sequence: TGTGCCAGCAGCCAACGGGAGGGACGGACTGAAGCTTTCTTT.

The chain uses TRBV29-1 and TRBJ1-2; 9 bases are shared with TRBD1. The CDR3 extends over 15 amino acids. Trimming at V came to 7 bases and at J to 8 bases, leaving 17 bases not matched to a gene. Germline assignment: CDR1 SQVTM and CDR2 ANQGSEA. Here the CDR3 DNA reads TGCAGCGGATCTAACTTCCGGGACAGGGCTGAGGGCTACACCTTC. Its protein is CSGSNFRDRAEGYTF.

The chain employs TRBV6-2 or TRBV6-3 and TRBJ2-5, with TRBD2 as a possible D gene (6 bases). The CDR3 is made up of 14 amino acids. Trimming cost V 7 bases and J 4 bases, with 16 bases left between them. Germline CDR1 is MNHEY and CDR2 is SVGEGT. CDR3 region: CASTPRVGGETQYF. The CDR3 nucleotides are TGTGCCAGCACCCCCCGGGTGGGAGGAGAGACCCAGTACTTC.

The CDR3 bases are TGTGCCAGCAGGGAGGACAGGACAAGCTCCTACGAGCAGTACTTC. It yields the protein CASREDRTSSYEQYF. V and J are TRBV2 and TRBJ2-7; 7 bases fit TRBD1. Germline V gene data show CDR1 as SNHLY and CDR2 as FYNNEI. The CDR3 is 15 amino acids. J gave up 0 bases and V 6 bases, and 8 bases lay outside the gene matches.

The chain is built from TRBV11-2 and TRBJ1-2; 7 nucleotides match TRBD1. V shed 7 bases and J 0 bases; nucleotides not matched to a gene: 17. The V gene's germline CDR1 is SGHAT and CDR2 FQNNGV. The CDR3 has 18 amino acids. CDR3 sequence reads: CASTQSQWGTVPNYGYTF. Here the CDR3 DNA reads TGTGCCAGCACTCAATCGCAGTGGGGGACAGTACCTAACTATGGCTACACCTTC.

The chain uses TRBV7-6 and TRBJ2-3, with a weak D call TRBD2 (5 bases). Germline values: CDR1 SGHVS, CDR2 FNYEAQ. The CDR3 is 15 amino acids. Trimming took 0 bases from V and 1 from J, leaving 8 bases between them. Here the CDR3 reads CASSLAWGGTDTQYF. The CDR3 coding sequence is TGTGCCAGCAGCTTAGCGTGGGGAGGCACAGATACGCAGTATTTT.

Comment on this clone: This specimen includes other DNA sequences encoding the same CDR3. This sequence joins TRBV12-3 or TRBV12-4 and TRBJ2-7; TRBD1 is a possible D gene (6 bases). This CDR3 has 11 residues. V lost 6 bases and J lost 4, with 7 bases in between. In DNA, the CDR3 is TGTGCCAGCAGCACAGGGTACGAGCAGTACTTC. Its protein is CASSTGYEQYF.

The chain employs TRBV3-1 (or the pseudogene TRBV3-2) and TRBJ1-3; 9 bases match TRBD1. CDR3 size: 16 residues. V shed 1 base and J 6 bases; nucleotides not matched to a gene: 7. Germline V gives CDR1 LGHDT, CDR2 YNNKEL (reference sequence). CDR3 amino acids: CASSQAGGTGLNTIYF. The CDR3 DNA reads TGTGCCAGCAGCCAAGCTGGGGGGACAGGGCTAAACACCATATATTTT.

The V gene is TRBV9, the J gene TRBJ2-3; D is undetermined. This CDR3 region has 14 residues. V lost 5 bases to trimming and J lost 2 bases, with 12 bases between them. CDR1 and CDR2 from the germline V gene are SGDLS and YYNGEE. In nucleotides, the CDR3 is TGTGCCAGCAGGTCCGGGCTCCACACAGATACGCAGTATTTT. It specifies CASRSGLHTDTQYF.

The chain recombines TRBV18 with TRBJ2-2; D call uncertain. The CDR3 runs 16 residues. The ends were cut back, 4 bases at V and 7 bases at J, with 19 bases in the middle. Germline values: CDR1 KGHSH, CDR2 LQKENI. The CDR3 region is CASSRQAPSSGGELFF. The CDR3 DNA is TGTGCCAGCTCACGCCAAGCCCCTTCGTCAGGCGGGGAGCTGTTTTTT.

The chain carries TRBV9 and TRBJ2-1; D might be TRBD2 (6 bases). The CDR3 runs 15 residues. V lost 4 bases to trimming and J lost 0 bases, with 11 bases between them. The germline CDR1 and CDR2 sequences are SGDLS and YYNGEE. This CDR3 is CASSWDFDSYNEQFF. CDR3 in DNA: TGTGCCAGCAGCTGGGACTTCGACTCCTACAATGAGCAGTTCTTC.

V and J are TRBV14 and TRBJ2-3, with 10 bases identical to TRBD2. The germline V gene encodes CDR1 SGHDN and CDR2 FVKESK. The CDR3 covers 16 residues. V dropped 4 bases and J dropped 2; count of bases not matched to a gene: 6. CDR3 sequence reads: CASSRAGGPYTDTQYF. CDR3 nucleotides: TGTGCCAGCAGCCGAGCGGGGGGGCCCTACACAGATACGCAGTATTTT.

This chain links TRBV24-1 with TRBJ2-1, with 7 nucleotides matching TRBD1. J lost 4 bases, V lost 2 bases, and 4 bases had no gene match. CDR3 length equals 15 residues. Germline lookup yields CDR1 KGHDR and CDR2 SFDVKD. The CDR3 DNA follows: TGTGCCACCAGTGATTCCCGGACAGGATACAATGAGCAGTTCTTC. Residues: CATSDSRTGYNEQFF.

This chain links TRBV24-1 with TRBJ2-5; D uncertain. CDR1 is KGHDR and CDR2 is SFDVKD in the germline V gene. The length of the CDR3 is 17 residues. Trimming removed 0 bases from V and 4 bases from J, with 17 bases in between. The CDR3 DNA sequence: TGTGCCACCAGTGATTTGGGTCTAGAGGATGGCGTAGAGACCCAGTACTTC. Translation gives CATSDLGLEDGVETQYF.

This rearrangement joins TRBV6-5 to TRBJ1-2; TRBD1 matches at 7 bases. Germline values: CDR1 MNHEY, CDR2 SVGAGI. The length of the CDR3 is 13 residues. V was clipped by 6 bases and J by 4 bases; unmatched bases: 5. In DNA, the CDR3 is TGTGCCAGCAGGGTACAGGGGTCCTATGGCTACACCTTC. Translation gives CASRVQGSYGYTF.

The chain joins TRBV2 to TRBJ2-3; 9 bases map to TRBD1. V lost 5 bases to trimming and J lost 0 bases; unmatched junction nucleotides: 6. CDR3 length equals 16 residues. CDR1 is SNHLY, CDR2 FYNNEI, per germline. CDR3 sequence: CASSTGGPGSTDTQYF. CDR3 sequence (DNA): TGTGCCAGCAGTACAGGGGGCCCAGGAAGCACAGATACGCAGTATTTT.

The J gene is TRBJ1-2, the V gene TRBV10-1; TRBD1 agrees at 9 bases. Germline loops: CDR1 WNHNN, CDR2 SYGVQD (reference sequence). The ends lost 7 bases at V and 4 bases at J; junction bases unmatched: 10. This CDR3 region has 15 residues. In nucleotides, the CDR3 is TGCGCCAGCAACAACCGGGACAGGGTTAGCTATGGCTACACCTTC. As protein: CASNNRDRVSYGYTF.

This sequence joins TRBV29-1 and TRBJ1-5; maybe TRBD1 (5 bases). The germline V and J ends were trimmed by 2 bases and 0 bases, with 11 bases remaining between them. Germline CDR1 reads SQVTM; CDR2 reads ANQGSEA. This CDR3 region has 15 residues. Written as DNA, the CDR3 is TGCAGCGTTGAACCCCAGGGCCTTAGCAATCAGCCCCAGCATTTT. Protein: CSVEPQGLSNQPQHF.